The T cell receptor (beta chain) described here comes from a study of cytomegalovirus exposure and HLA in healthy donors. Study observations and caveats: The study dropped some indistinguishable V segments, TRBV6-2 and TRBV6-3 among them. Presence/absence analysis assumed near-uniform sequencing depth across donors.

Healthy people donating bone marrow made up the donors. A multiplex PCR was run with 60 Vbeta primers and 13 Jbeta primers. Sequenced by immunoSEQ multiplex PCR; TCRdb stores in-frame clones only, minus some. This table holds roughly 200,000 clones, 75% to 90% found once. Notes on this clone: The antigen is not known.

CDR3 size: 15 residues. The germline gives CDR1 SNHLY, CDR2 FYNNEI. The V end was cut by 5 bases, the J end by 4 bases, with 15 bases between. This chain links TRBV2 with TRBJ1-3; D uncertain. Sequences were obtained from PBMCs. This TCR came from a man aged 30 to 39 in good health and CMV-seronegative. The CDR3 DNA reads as TGTGCCAGCAGTTATGGTTCGGCGGCCGGAAACACCATATATTTT. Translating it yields CASSYGSAAGNTIYF.